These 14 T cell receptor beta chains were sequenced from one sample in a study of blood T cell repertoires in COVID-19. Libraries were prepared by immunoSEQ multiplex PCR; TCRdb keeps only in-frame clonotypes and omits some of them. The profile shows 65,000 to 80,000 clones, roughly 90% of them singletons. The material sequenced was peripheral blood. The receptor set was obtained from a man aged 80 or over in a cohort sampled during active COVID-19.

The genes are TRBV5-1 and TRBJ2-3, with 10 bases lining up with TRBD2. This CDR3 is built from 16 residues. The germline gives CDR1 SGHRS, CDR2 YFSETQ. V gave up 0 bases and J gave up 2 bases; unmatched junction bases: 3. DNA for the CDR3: TGCGCCAGCAGCTTGGGACTAGCGGGCAACACAGATACGCAGTATTTT. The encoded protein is CASSLGLAGNTDTQYF.

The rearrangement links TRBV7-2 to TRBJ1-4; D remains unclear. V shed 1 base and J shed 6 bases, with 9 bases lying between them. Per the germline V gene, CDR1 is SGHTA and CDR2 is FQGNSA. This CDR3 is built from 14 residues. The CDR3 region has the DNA TGTGCCAGCAGCTTAGGGCCGGGTTATGAAAAACTGTTTTTT. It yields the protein CASSLGPGYEKLFF. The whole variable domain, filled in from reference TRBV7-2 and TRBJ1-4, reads GAGVSQSPSNKVTEKGKDVELRCDPISGHTALYWYRQSLGQGLEFLIYFQGNSAPDKSGLPSDRFSAERTGGSVSTLTIQRTQQEDSAVYLCASSLGPGYEKLFFGSGTQLSVL.

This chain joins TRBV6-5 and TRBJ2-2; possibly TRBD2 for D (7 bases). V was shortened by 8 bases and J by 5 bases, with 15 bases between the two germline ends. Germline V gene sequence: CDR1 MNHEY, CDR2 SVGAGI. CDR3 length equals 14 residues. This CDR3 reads CASHLGGVTGELFF. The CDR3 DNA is TGTGCCAGCCATCTAGGGGGGGTTACCGGGGAGCTGTTTTTT.

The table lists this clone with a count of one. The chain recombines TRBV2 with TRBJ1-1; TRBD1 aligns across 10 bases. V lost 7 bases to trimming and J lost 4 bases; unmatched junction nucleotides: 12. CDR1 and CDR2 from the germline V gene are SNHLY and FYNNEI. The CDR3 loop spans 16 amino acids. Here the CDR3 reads CASKLRDRGFGTEAFF. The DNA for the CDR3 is TGTGCCAGCAAACTCCGGGACAGGGGATTTGGCACTGAAGCTTTCTTT. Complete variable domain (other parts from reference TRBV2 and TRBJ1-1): EPEVTQTPSHQVTQMGQEVILRCVPISNHLYFYWYRQILGQKVEFLVSFYNNEISEKSEIFDDQFSVERPDGSNFTLKIRSTKLEDSAMYFCASKLRDRGFGTEAFFGQGTRLTVV.

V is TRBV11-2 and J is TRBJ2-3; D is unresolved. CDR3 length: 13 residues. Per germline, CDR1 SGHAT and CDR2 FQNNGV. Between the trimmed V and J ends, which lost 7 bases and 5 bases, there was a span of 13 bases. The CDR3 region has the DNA TGTGCCAGCACCCTTAGCCCGCTAGATACGCAGTATTTT. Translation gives CASTLSPLDTQYF.

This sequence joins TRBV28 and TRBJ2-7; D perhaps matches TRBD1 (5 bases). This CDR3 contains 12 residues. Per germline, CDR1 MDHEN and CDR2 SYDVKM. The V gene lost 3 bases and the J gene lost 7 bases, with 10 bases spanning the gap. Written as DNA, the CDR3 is TGTGCCAGCAGTTTGGGGCTGGGAGAGCAGTACGTC. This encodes CASSLGLGEQYV.

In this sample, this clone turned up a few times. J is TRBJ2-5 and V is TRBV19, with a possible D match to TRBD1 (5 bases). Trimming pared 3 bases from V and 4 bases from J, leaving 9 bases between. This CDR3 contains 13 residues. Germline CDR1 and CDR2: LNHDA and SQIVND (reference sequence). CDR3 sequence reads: CASSMQGLETQYF. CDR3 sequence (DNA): TGTGCCAGTAGTATGCAGGGTCTAGAGACCCAGTACTTC.

The CDR3 sequence is CASSQDPWGLVTGELFF. CDR3 DNA sequence: TGTGCCAGCAGCCAAGATCCGTGGGGCCTCGTTACCGGGGAGCTGTTTTTT. The chain combines TRBV3-1 (or the pseudogene TRBV3-2) with TRBJ2-2; weak D call: TRBD1 (5 bases). The CDR3 covers 17 residues. Trimming cost V 0 bases and J 5 bases, with 16 bases left between them. Germline V gene sequence: CDR1 LGHDT, CDR2 YNNKEL (reference sequence).

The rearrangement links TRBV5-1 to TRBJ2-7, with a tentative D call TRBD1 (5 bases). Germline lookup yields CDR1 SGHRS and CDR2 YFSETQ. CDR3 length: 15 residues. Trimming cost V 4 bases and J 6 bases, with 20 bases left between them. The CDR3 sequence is CASSPIPDEGVEQYF. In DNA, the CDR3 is TGCGCCAGCAGCCCGATCCCAGATGAAGGGGTCGAGCAGTACTTC. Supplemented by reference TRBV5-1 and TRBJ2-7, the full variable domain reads KAGVTQTPRYLIKTRGQQVTLSCSPISGHRSVSWYQQTPGQGLQFLFEYFSETQRNKGNFPGRFSGRQFSNSRSEMNVSTLELGDSALYLCASSPIPDEGVEQYFGPGTRLTVT.

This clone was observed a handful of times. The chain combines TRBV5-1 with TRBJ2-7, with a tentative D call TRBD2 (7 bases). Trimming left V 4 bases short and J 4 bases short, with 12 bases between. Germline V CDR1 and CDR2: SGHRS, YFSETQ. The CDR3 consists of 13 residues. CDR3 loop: CASSPGRGYEQYF. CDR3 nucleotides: TGCGCCAGCAGCCCTGGGAGGGGGTACGAGCAGTACTTC.

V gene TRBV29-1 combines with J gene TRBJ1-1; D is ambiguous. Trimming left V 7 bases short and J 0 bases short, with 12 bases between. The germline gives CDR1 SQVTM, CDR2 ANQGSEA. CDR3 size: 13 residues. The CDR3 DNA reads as TGCAGCGCCCCTGGAGGGTTGAACACTGAAGCTTTCTTT. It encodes CSAPGGLNTEAFF. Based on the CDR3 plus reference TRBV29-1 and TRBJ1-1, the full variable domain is SAVISQKPSRDICQRGTSLTIQCQVDSQVTMMFWYRQQPGQSLTLIATANQGSEATYESGFVIDKFPISRPNLTFSTLTVSNMSPEDSSIYLCSAPGGLNTEAFFGQGTRLTVV.

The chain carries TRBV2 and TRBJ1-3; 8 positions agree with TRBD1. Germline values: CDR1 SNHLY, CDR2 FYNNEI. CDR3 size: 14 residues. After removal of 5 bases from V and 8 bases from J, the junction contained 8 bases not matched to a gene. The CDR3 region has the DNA TGTGCCAGCAGTCGGACAGGGATGGTGGACACCATATATTTT. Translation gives CASSRTGMVDTIYF.

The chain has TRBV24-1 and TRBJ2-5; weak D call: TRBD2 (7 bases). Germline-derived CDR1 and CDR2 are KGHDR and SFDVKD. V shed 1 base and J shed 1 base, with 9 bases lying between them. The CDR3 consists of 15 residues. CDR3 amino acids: CATSDFGGRQETQYF. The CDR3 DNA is TGTGCCACCAGTGATTTCGGGGGGCGCCAAGAGACCCAGTACTTC.

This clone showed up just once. CDR3 loop: CASSQGLINEQFF. The CDR3 nucleotides read TGCGCCAGCAGCCAAGGACTGATCAATGAGCAGTTCTTC. The chain recombines TRBV4-1 with TRBJ2-1; D remains unclear. V dropped 1 base and J dropped 6 bases, with 7 bases sitting between them. Germline V gene lookup returns CDR1 MGHRA and CDR2 YSYEKL. The CDR3 length is 13 residues.